This TCR beta chain was captured in a study of response to subunit inactivated influenza vaccine. Losses at the gene ends were 4 bases for V and 4 bases for J; bases not matched to a gene: 4. Germline CDR1 SGHVS, CDR2 FQNEAQ. This CDR3 spans 15 amino acids. TCRdb reprocessed the RT-PCR reads with MiXCR, giving one entry per CDR3 protein. The sample holds about 530,000 distinct CDR3 sequences, about 10% seen once. This clonotype came up a few times. Antigen: not known. Regarding the study as a whole: Every seasonal influenza vaccination brings in few new T cells, the authors suggested.

The sequence was obtained from a man aged 45-65 years who received an inactivated influenza vaccine. The chain uses TRBV7-8 and TRBJ2-2; 9 bases are shared with TRBD2. The specimen was PBMCs from blood, collected on the day of vaccination. CDR3 amino acids: CASSWGLAPTGELFF. CDR3 nucleotides: TGTGCCAGCAGCTGGGGACTAGCTCCCACCGGGGAGCTGTTTTTT.